These 28 T cell receptor beta chains share one sample of origin, sequenced in a study of cytotoxic CD8 clonotypes in ibrutinib-treated CLL. Some clones are missing from TCRdb's copy, which holds only in-frame ones; the method was immunoSEQ multiplex PCR. Among roughly 190,000 clones listed, 55% to 85% were seen once. Sequences were derived from PBMCs, sampled after 24 months of ibrutinib treatment. The receptors come from a human donor with chronic lymphocytic leukemia.

The CDR3 sequence: CASSLVGRGGANVLTF. The CDR3 nucleotides are TGTGCCAGCAGCTTGGTTGGGCGTGGAGGGGCCAACGTCCTGACTTTC. The chain carries TRBV5-4 and TRBJ2-6, with unresolved D. Germline V CDR1 and CDR2: SGHNT, YYREEE (reference sequence). V gave up 0 bases and J gave up 4 bases, with 11 bases separating them. The CDR3 totals 16 residues.

The V gene is TRBV4-2, the J gene TRBJ1-5; 7 bases map to TRBD1. This CDR3 region has 15 residues. The J segment lost 3 bases and the V segment lost 2 bases, leaving 4 bases of the junction unmatched. The germline CDR1 and CDR2 sequences are LGHNA and YNFKEQ. The CDR3: CASSQTGQFNQPQHF. The DNA of the CDR3 is TGTGCCAGCAGCCAAACGGGACAGTTCAATCAGCCCCAGCATTTT.

The chain joins TRBV18 to TRBJ2-7; D unresolved. The germline gives CDR1 KGHSH, CDR2 LQKENI. Trimming cost V 2 bases and J 2 bases, with 13 bases left between them. CDR3 length equals 15 residues. The CDR3 region is CASSPGSGVAYEQYF. For the CDR3, the DNA is TGTGCCAGCTCACCAGGCTCAGGAGTTGCCTACGAGCAGTACTTC. Drawing the rest from reference TRBV18 and TRBJ2-7, the complete variable domain is NAGVMQNPRHLVRRRGQEARLRCSPMKGHSHVYWYRQLPEEGLKFMVYLQKENIIDESGMPKERFSAEFPKEGPSILRIQQVVRGDSAAYFCASSPGSGVAYEQYFGPGTRLTVT.

The table lists this clone with a few counts. The chain uses TRBV28 and TRBJ2-7; D uncertain. There are 10 residues in the CDR3. CDR1 and CDR2 (germline): MDHEN, SYDVKM. The V end was cut by 4 bases, the J end by 5 bases, with 3 bases between. The CDR3 coding sequence is TGTGCCAGCAGTTCCAACGAGCAGTACTTC. Its translation: CASSSNEQYF.

As concerns this clone: The same CDR3 also results from other DNA sequences found in this sample. This chain links TRBV5-1 with TRBJ2-3, with TRBD2 identical over 11 bases. Germline loops: CDR1 SGHRS, CDR2 YFSETQ. The V segment lost 3 bases and the J segment 4 bases; nucleotides outside the gene matches: 4. The CDR3 loop spans 15 amino acids. As DNA, the CDR3 is TGCGCCAGCAGCTCCCTAGCGGGAGGTGCAGATACGCAGTATTTT. This codes for CASSSLAGGADTQYF. Complete variable domain (other parts from reference TRBV5-1 and TRBJ2-3): KAGVTQTPRYLIKTRGQQVTLSCSPISGHRSVSWYQQTPGQGLQFLFEYFSETQRNKGNFPGRFSGRQFSNSRSEMNVSTLELGDSALYLCASSSLAGGADTQYFGPGTRLTVL.

The CDR3 loop reads CASSSTGQNSNQPQHF. The CDR3 DNA is TGTGCCAGCAGCTCCACCGGACAGAATAGCAATCAGCCCCAGCATTTT. V usage is TRBV7-8 and J usage is TRBJ1-5; the D gene is possibly TRBD1 (6 bases). The CDR3 totals 16 residues. V was pared by 4 bases and J by 0 bases, with 13 bases between. Germline assignment: CDR1 SGHVS and CDR2 FQNEAQ.

The V gene is TRBV28, the J gene TRBJ2-7; D tentatively fits TRBD1 or TRBD2 (5 bases each). The CDR3 sequence is 12 residues long. CDR1 MDHEN and CDR2 SYDVKM come from the germline V gene. V lost 3 bases, J lost 6 bases, and 9 bases lay in between. In DNA form, the CDR3 reads TGTGCCAGCAGTTTTTGGGGGAGCGAGCAGTACTTC. Protein product: CASSFWGSEQYF.

V is TRBV6-1 and J is TRBJ2-5, with 10 bases identical to TRBD2. Trimming cost V 1 base and J 6 bases; bases outside gene matches: 8. The V gene's germline CDR1 is MNHNS and CDR2 SASEGT. This CDR3 is 16 amino acids long. The CDR3 nucleotides are TGTGCCAGCAGTGAAGGGGGGCTAGCGGGAGAAAAGACCCAGTACTTC. Translation: CASSEGGLAGEKTQYF.

J is TRBJ1-5 and V is TRBV28; tentatively, D is TRBD1 (6 bases). CDR1 and CDR2 (germline): MDHEN, SYDVKM. This CDR3 is built from 12 residues. CDR3 loop: CAALMTGQPQHF. The DNA for the CDR3 is TGTGCGGCGCTGATGACAGGTCAGCCCCAGCATTTT.

J is TRBJ2-5 and V is TRBV4-1; D unresolved. Germline lookup yields CDR1 MGHRA and CDR2 YSYEKL. This CDR3 has 16 residues. Trimming left V 1 base short and J 1 base short, with 13 bases between. The CDR3 region has the DNA TGCGCCAGCAGCCAAGGGGTGACGGAGAGCCAAGAGACCCAGTACTTC. It encodes CASSQGVTESQETQYF.

This clone appeared a few times. This chain links TRBV7-2 with TRBJ1-1, with 8 bases aligning to TRBD1. Germline V gene data show CDR1 as SGHTA and CDR2 as FQGNSA. This CDR3 is 14 amino acids long. The V and J ends lost 1 base and 5 bases, in that order; junction bases with no gene match: 3. This CDR3 reads CASSLDRTGTEAFF. Written as DNA, the CDR3 is TGTGCCAGCAGCTTAGATCGGACAGGGACTGAAGCTTTCTTT.

The chain couples TRBV27 to TRBJ2-3; 8 nucleotides agree with TRBD2. Germline V gene lookup returns CDR1 MNHEY and CDR2 SMNVEV (reference sequence). V shed 2 bases and J 0 bases; nucleotides not matched to a gene: 4. The CDR3 consists of 16 residues. The DNA of the CDR3 is TGTGCCAGCAGTTTAGCTTCTAGCGGGAGCACAGATACGCAGTATTTT. Protein: CASSLASSGSTDTQYF.

V is TRBV15 and J is TRBJ2-7, with D possibly matching TRBD2 (5 bases). This CDR3 contains 18 residues. Germline-derived CDR1 and CDR2 are LNHNV and YYDKDF (reference sequence). V was pared by 0 bases and J by 3 bases, with 21 bases between. Written as DNA, the CDR3 is TGTGCCACCAGCAGAGATCAGTGGGCTGTCGGAGGCCGCTACGAGCAGTACTTC. This encodes CATSRDQWAVGGRYEQYF.

The chain has TRBV7-6 and TRBJ2-2, with D perhaps assigned TRBD1 or TRBD2 (5 bases each). Per the germline V gene, CDR1 is SGHVS and CDR2 is FNYEAQ. CDR3 length: 14 amino acids. V was pared by 1 base and J by 6 bases, with 9 bases between. The CDR3 bases are TGTGCCAGCAGCTTAGGTCGGGGCCCCGGGGAGCTGTTTTTT. Encoded protein: CASSLGRGPGELFF.

The rearrangement uses TRBV6-1 and TRBJ2-7; D might be TRBD1 (5 bases). V was clipped by 5 bases and J by 2 bases, with 13 bases between them. The CDR3 length is 14 residues. Germline V gene data show CDR1 as MNHNS and CDR2 as SASEGT. Here the CDR3 reads CASSITTVAYEQYF. The CDR3 coding sequence is TGTGCCAGCAGTATCACGACAGTGGCCTACGAGCAGTACTTC.

The chain has TRBV2 and TRBJ2-5, with D possibly TRBD1 on 6 matching bases. Between the trimmed V and J ends, which lost 7 bases and 3 bases, there was a span of 12 bases. CDR3 length equals 13 residues. Germline V CDR1 and CDR2: SNHLY, FYNNEI. The CDR3 DNA sequence: TGTGCCAGCACTAAGGACAGCGAAGAGACCCAGTACTTC. Translated, it gives CASTKDSEETQYF.

The V gene is TRBV5-4, the J gene TRBJ2-7; 7 bases are shared with TRBD1. V dropped 0 bases and J dropped 2; count of bases not matched to a gene: 2. In germline, CDR1 is SGHNT, CDR2 YYREEE (reference sequence). The CDR3 extends over 14 amino acids. The CDR3 DNA follows: TGTGCCAGCAGCTTGGGGCAGGGGGCCTACGAGCAGTACTTC. Encoded protein: CASSLGQGAYEQYF.

V usage is TRBV4-3 and J usage is TRBJ2-7; D is ambiguous. This CDR3 spans 15 amino acids. Per the germline V gene, CDR1 is LGHNA and CDR2 is YSLEER. The germline V and J ends were trimmed by 0 bases and 4 bases, with 13 bases remaining between them. This chain's CDR3 is CASSQELGSSYEQYF. The CDR3 DNA reads as TGCGCCAGCAGCCAAGAACTCGGGTCTTCTTACGAGCAGTACTTC.

The rearrangement joins TRBV7-2 to TRBJ2-7; possible D gene TRBD2, 6 bases. From germline, CDR1 is SGHTA and CDR2 FQGNSA. Trimming pared 1 base from V and 3 bases from J, leaving 13 bases between. This CDR3 contains 15 residues. The CDR3 DNA follows: TGTGCCAGCAGCTTAGATGGAGGGGCTCGCTACGAGCAGTACTTC. Translated, it gives CASSLDGGARYEQYF. Full variable domain (missing parts from reference TRBV7-2 and TRBJ2-7): GAGVSQSPSNKVTEKGKDVELRCDPISGHTALYWYRQSLGQGLEFLIYFQGNSAPDKSGLPSDRFSAERTGGSVSTLTIQRTQQEDSAVYLCASSLDGGARYEQYFGPGTRLTVT.

The chain carries TRBV14 and TRBJ1-1; TRBD1 matches at 8 bases. The CDR3 length is 15 residues. With V trimmed by 5 bases and J by 4 bases, 9 bases remained unmatched. CDR1 is SGHDN and CDR2 is FVKESK in the germline V gene. Written as DNA, the CDR3 is TGTGCCAGCAGCGGACAGACAGGGGACGGCACTGAAGCTTTCTTT. This codes for CASSGQTGDGTEAFF.

The chain recombines TRBV28 with TRBJ2-2, with 8 nucleotides matching TRBD1. Germline CDR1 is MDHEN and CDR2 is SYDVKM. Germline trimming cut 5 bases from V and 0 bases from J; bases unmatched to any gene: 2. This CDR3 contains 15 residues. The CDR3 region has the DNA TGTGCCAGCAGTCAGGGACAGGCGAACACCGGGGAGCTGTTTTTT. It yields the protein CASSQGQANTGELFF.

The rearrangement joins TRBV10-3 to TRBJ2-7; no definite D call. Germline V gene lookup returns CDR1 ENHRY and CDR2 SYGVKD. The CDR3 contains 12 residues. The germline V and J ends were trimmed by 2 bases and 5 bases, with 7 bases remaining between them. The CDR3 coding sequence is TGTGCCATCAGTGAGGAGGCGCACGAGCAGTACTTC. Protein: CAISEEAHEQYF.

The genes are TRBV20-1 and TRBJ2-5; no reliable D call. The V gene's germline CDR1 is DFQATT and CDR2 SNEGSKA (reference sequence). The CDR3 loop spans 11 amino acids. V lost 1 base, J lost 4 bases, and 4 bases lay in between. The CDR3 coding sequence is TGCAGTGCTAGAGGGGGAGAGACCCAGTACTTC. This codes for CSARGGETQYF.

This clone showed up just once. The chain couples TRBV5-1 to TRBJ2-7; D might be TRBD1 or TRBD2, each matching 5 bases. This CDR3 is 14 amino acids long. From germline, CDR1 is SGHRS and CDR2 YFSETQ. V lost 2 bases and J lost 3, with 12 bases in between. CDR3 protein: CASSFEGRGYEQYF. The DNA for the CDR3 is TGCGCCAGCAGCTTTGAGGGACGAGGCTACGAGCAGTACTTC.

The V call is TRBV2, the J call TRBJ2-7; perhaps TRBD2 as D (6 bases). The length of the CDR3 is 14 residues. The V gene lost 6 bases and the J gene lost 2 bases, with 14 bases spanning the gap. The germline V gene encodes CDR1 SNHLY and CDR2 FYNNEI. Here the CDR3 reads CASRTMGLTYEQYF. In DNA form, the CDR3 reads TGTGCCAGCAGAACAATGGGACTTACCTACGAGCAGTACTTC.

This clone is a singleton in its sample. The chain has TRBV25-1 and TRBJ2-2; D unclear. The CDR3 runs to 13 residues. V dropped 2 bases and J dropped 8 bases, with 9 bases sitting between them. The germline gives CDR1 MGHDK, CDR2 SYGVNS. The CDR3 sequence is CASSEHGWGELFF. DNA of the CDR3: TGTGCCAGCAGTGAACACGGGTGGGGGGAGCTGTTTTTT.

The V call is TRBV5-1, the J call TRBJ2-2, with D unclear. The CDR3 totals 14 residues. Trimming cost V 0 bases and J 4 bases, with 7 bases left between them. CDR1 is SGHRS, CDR2 YFSETQ, per germline. CDR3 in DNA: TGCGCCAGCAGCTTGGCTGCGGTCACCGGGGAGCTGTTTTTT. Its protein product is CASSLAAVTGELFF.

V and J are TRBV29-1 and TRBJ2-3; D is unresolved. The germline V gene has CDR1 SQVTM and CDR2 ANQGSEA. The ends were cut back, 3 bases at V and 1 base at J, with 5 bases in the middle. The CDR3 is made up of 12 amino acids. DNA of the CDR3: TGCAGCGTTGAGCTGGGCACAGATACGCAGTATTTT. Translated: CSVELGTDTQYF.